These 19 T cell receptor beta chains share one sample of origin, sequenced in a study of T cell responses to AZD1222 COVID-19 vaccine (dated by TCRdb to about 2021). Libraries were built with the immunoSEQ multiplex PCR assay. Held by TCRdb, this immuneACCESS table contains in-frame sequences only and omits some clones. Under half of the omission traces to an unresolved V gene where checked; the cause of the rest is unknown. For this sample there are 70,000 to 95,000 clones; 85% to 90% appear just once. More than 4.5% of the sample is in the top ten clones. The time point tag for this specimen amounts to: baseline before first vaccination. The treatment or condition label of this sample denotes: meningococcal conjugate vaccine given as trial control. The starting material was peripheral blood, obtained on day 0 of MenACWY control vaccination. These TCRs come from an adult in good health.

The chain combines TRBV10-3 with TRBJ2-7, with D hard to call. This CDR3 has 11 amino acids. V was pared by 10 bases and J by 1 base, with 8 bases between. Per germline, CDR1 ENHRY and CDR2 SYGVKD. CDR3 DNA: TGTGCCACCCTAGGTTCCTACGAGCAGTACTTC. Residues: CATLGSYEQYF.

This clone appeared once. This rearrangement joins TRBV29-1 to TRBJ2-3; D unclear. CDR3 size: 13 residues. Trimming removed 3 bases from V and 5 bases from J, with 12 bases in between. CDR1 is SQVTM, CDR2 ANQGSEA, per germline. CDR3 amino acids: CSVDGQLGDTQYF. The CDR3 bases are TGCAGCGTTGACGGGCAGCTCGGAGATACGCAGTATTTT.

V gene TRBV5-1 combines with J gene TRBJ2-7; the D gene is possibly TRBD1 (6 bases). From germline, CDR1 is SGHRS and CDR2 YFSETQ. V gave up 4 bases and J gave up 9 bases, with 23 bases separating them. CDR3 length equals 15 residues. CDR3 nucleotides: TGCGCCAGCAGCAGGATACAGGGACCGCTCGAGGGGCAGTACTTC. It encodes CASSRIQGPLEGQYF.

This chain connects TRBV7-2 to TRBJ1-4; the D is unclear. The CDR3 totals 13 residues. The germline V gene encodes CDR1 SGHTA and CDR2 FQGNSA. Trimming took off 5 bases at V and 8 bases at J, with 12 bases between the two ends. CDR3 coding DNA: TGTGCCAGCAGCATAGGACGCCTCGAAAAACTGTTTTTT. It codes for CASSIGRLEKLFF.

The count of this clone is one. The chain couples TRBV6-1 to TRBJ2-7, with 11 bases aligning to TRBD1. Germline assignment: CDR1 MNHNS and CDR2 SASEGT. This CDR3 is built from 14 residues. V shed 3 bases and J 4 bases; nucleotides not matched to a gene: 2. The CDR3 region has the DNA TGTGCCAGCAGTGAGGGGACAGGGGGGTACGAGCAGTACTTC. Its protein product is CASSEGTGGYEQYF.

The chain employs TRBV5-4 and TRBJ2-7; D is unclear. CDR3 length: 16 amino acids. Trimming shortened V by 0 bases and J by 0 bases, and 13 bases separated the two germline ends. CDR1 and CDR2 from the germline V gene are SGHNT and YYREEE (reference sequence). CDR3 DNA: TGTGCCAGCAGCTTGGGGTGGGCGGAGAGCTCCTACGAGCAGTACTTC. Amino acid sequence: CASSLGWAESSYEQYF.

V usage is TRBV5-1 and J usage is TRBJ2-7; D is ambiguous. The CDR3 has 11 residues. Looked up from germline, CDR1 is SGHRS and CDR2 is YFSETQ. Trimming shortened V by 7 bases and J by 6 bases, and 11 bases separated the two germline ends. The CDR3 here is CASSEGREQYF. CDR3 nucleotide sequence: TGCGCCAGCTCGGAAGGTCGCGAGCAGTACTTC.

The chain couples TRBV10-3 to TRBJ1-4, with 8 bases matching TRBD1. The CDR3 length is 12 residues. Per the germline V gene, CDR1 is ENHRY and CDR2 is SYGVKD. Trimming removed 11 bases from V and 5 bases from J; junction bases left unmatched: 4. In DNA form, the CDR3 reads TGTGCCTCCCGACAGGGGAATGAAAAACTGTTTTTT. Amino acid sequence: CASRQGNEKLFF.

V gene TRBV28 combines with J gene TRBJ1-2, with D maybe TRBD1 (6 bases). Looked up from germline, CDR1 is MDHEN and CDR2 is SYDVKM. This CDR3 comprises 15 residues. Trimming removed 3 bases from V and 4 bases from J, with 15 bases in between. The CDR3 here is CASSFGGGAGYGYTF. For the CDR3, the DNA is TGTGCCAGCAGTTTTGGGGGGGGCGCGGGCTATGGCTACACCTTC.

V is TRBV9 and J is TRBJ2-7; D not resolved. Germline V gene lookup returns CDR1 SGDLS and CDR2 YYNGEE. Trimming removed 4 bases from V and 0 bases from J, with 8 bases in between. This CDR3 comprises 13 residues. Written as DNA, the CDR3 is TGTGCCAGCAGCCCCCAAGTCTCCTACGAGCAGTACTTC. It encodes CASSPQVSYEQYF.

The chain couples TRBV5-4 to TRBJ1-2; the D is unclear. V was clipped by 1 base and J by 4 bases, with 14 bases between them. Germline CDR1 reads SGHNT; CDR2 reads YYREEE (reference sequence). The CDR3 totals 15 residues. This CDR3 reads CASSLRSTAFYGYTF. The CDR3, as DNA: TGTGCCAGCAGCTTGAGATCGACGGCTTTCTATGGCTACACCTTC.

The chain links TRBV28 to TRBJ2-6; 7 bases line up with TRBD2. The germline CDR1 and CDR2 sequences are MDHEN and SYDVKM. V was clipped by 6 bases and J by 2 bases; unmatched bases: 4. This CDR3 contains 15 residues. CDR3 sequence reads: CASSSGGPGANVLTF. CDR3 nucleotides: TGTGCCAGCAGCTCGGGAGGACCTGGGGCCAACGTCCTGACTTTC.

The J gene is TRBJ2-3, the V gene TRBV18; either TRBD1 or TRBD2 may supply D (5 bases each). The CDR3 covers 15 residues. Trimming cost V 2 bases and J 2 bases, with 11 bases left between them. From germline, CDR1 is KGHSH and CDR2 LQKENI. CDR3 bases: TGTGCCAGCTCACCAGTGACAGCGGTCACAGATACGCAGTATTTT. Its translation is CASSPVTAVTDTQYF.

The V call is TRBV6-5, the J call TRBJ2-1; 9 bases match TRBD2. CDR1 is MNHEY, CDR2 SVGAGI, per germline. This CDR3 is 16 amino acids long. The V segment lost 0 bases and the J segment 8 bases; nucleotides outside the gene matches: 8. The CDR3 nucleotides read TGTGCCAGCAGTTACTCGAACCCTAGCGGGATATATGAGCAGTTCTTC. This gives the protein CASSYSNPSGIYEQFF.

The CDR3 here is CASSPTGYGYTF. The CDR3 DNA follows: TGTGCCAGCAGTCCGACAGGGTACGGCTACACCTTC. The V and J genes are TRBV14 and TRBJ1-2; 7 bases align to TRBD1. Germline V gives CDR1 SGHDN, CDR2 FVKESK. The CDR3 spans 12 residues. J was trimmed by 8 bases and V by 6 bases; bases with no gene match: 6.

The chain carries TRBV9 and TRBJ2-7; D is perhaps TRBD2 (6 bases). The CDR3 has 13 residues. Per the germline V gene, CDR1 is SGDLS and CDR2 is YYNGEE. Trimming pared 1 base from V and 4 bases from J, leaving 9 bases between. CDR3 sequence reads: CASSVSGGYEQYF. The CDR3 DNA is TGTGCCAGCAGCGTATCAGGAGGGTACGAGCAGTACTTC.

About this clone itself: Other nucleotide sequences in the sample specify the same CDR3. J is TRBJ2-7 and V is TRBV7-2, with D tentatively TRBD2 (5 bases). CDR3 length: 13 amino acids. Per germline, CDR1 SGHTA and CDR2 FQGNSA. Trimming left V 0 bases short and J 4 bases short, with 7 bases between. In nucleotides, the CDR3 is TGTGCCAGCAGCTTAGCGGGAGTTTACGAGCAGTACTTC. Encoded protein: CASSLAGVYEQYF.

This clone has just a few counts. The chain uses TRBV11-3 and TRBJ1-1; no clear D. The CDR3 is made up of 13 amino acids. Germline CDR1 SGHNT, CDR2 YENEEA. V lost 3 bases to trimming and J lost 2 bases, with 7 bases between them. CDR3 nucleotide sequence: TGTGCCAGCAGCTTCGGCAGTAACACTGAAGCTTTCTTT. This encodes CASSFGSNTEAFF.

This chain joins TRBV11-2 and TRBJ2-5; D remains ambiguous. The CDR3 is 14 amino acids. Germline assignment: CDR1 SGHAT and CDR2 FQNNGV. Trimming took 5 bases from V and 1 from J, leaving 11 bases between them. CDR3 bases: TGTGCCAGCAGCCCCTCATTAGCCCAAGAGACCCAGTACTTC. Amino acids: CASSPSLAQETQYF.